The next 17 T cell receptor beta chains were all read from a single sample in a study of T cell repertoires in aging, cancer and after chemotherapy. Peripheral blood genomic DNA, not sorted cells or RNA, was the template. TRB rearrangements spanning V, D and J were amplified using mixed TRB-A/B primers. TCRdb passed the multiplex PCR reads through MiXCR, listing each CDR3 protein once. The data show over 2,000 distinct CDR3 sequences, approximately 66% seen once. Material: blood. The receptor set was obtained from a human donor with a solid tumor.

V is TRBV20-1 and J is TRBJ1-2; D is undetermined. In germline, CDR1 is DFQATT, CDR2 SNEGSKA (reference sequence). The CDR3 runs to 14 residues. With 3 bases removed from V and 1 base from J, the gap between germline ends came to 12 bases. The CDR3 DNA is TGCAGTGCTAGGGAAGGAGCCTTTAACTATGGCTACACCTTC. Translating it yields CSAREGAFNYGYTF.

The V call is TRBV30, the J call TRBJ2-7; D is perhaps TRBD1 (5 bases). The V and J ends lost 0 bases and 6 bases respectively, with 9 bases between them. The CDR3 runs 12 residues. Germline CDR1 GTSNPN, CDR2 SVGIG (reference sequence). CDR3 sequence reads: CAWSVGALEQYF. CDR3 nucleotides: TGTGCCTGGAGTGTTGGGGCTCTCGAGCAGTACTTC.

The rearrangement links TRBV6-5 to TRBJ2-2; TRBD1 matches 8 bases. The junction had 7 bases not matched to a gene; V was cut back by 7 bases and J by 6 bases. Germline lookup yields CDR1 MNHEY and CDR2 SVGAGI. This CDR3 has 14 amino acids. The CDR3 DNA reads as TGTGCCAGCAAAAGGTTACAGGGGGCCGGGGAGCTGTTTTTT. As protein: CASKRLQGAGELFF.

Within the sample, this clonotype is hyperexpanded (1% or more). This chain uses TRBV20-1 with TRBJ1-2; D remains unclear. The ends were cut back, 6 bases at V and 2 bases at J, with 10 bases in the middle. The CDR3 is 12 residues long. CDR1 DFQATT and CDR2 SNEGSKA come from the germline V gene (reference sequence). The CDR3 nucleotides are TGCAGTGCCAGGACTGACAACTATGGCTACACCTTC. Amino acids: CSARTDNYGYTF.

This chain joins TRBV19 and TRBJ2-7; 11 positions agree with TRBD2. The J segment lost 4 bases and the V segment lost 5 bases, leaving 16 bases of the junction unmatched. Germline loops: CDR1 LNHDA, CDR2 SQIVND (reference sequence). The CDR3 contains 18 residues. In DNA form, the CDR3 reads TGTGCCAGTAGTTCCCCGGGTGGGGGACTAGCGGAACCGTACGAGCAGTACTTC. This translates into CASSSPGGGLAEPYEQYF.

There are a few counts of this clonotype. The chain links TRBV7-2 to TRBJ1-2; tentative D call: TRBD1 (6 bases). Germline values: CDR1 SGHTA, CDR2 FQGNSA. The V end lost 5 bases, the J end lost 3 bases, and 13 bases lay between the germline ends. The CDR3 consists of 14 residues. In DNA, the CDR3 is TGTGCCAGCAGCACAGGACAGACTTACTATGGCTACACCTTC. It encodes CASSTGQTYYGYTF.

This clonotype was detected a few times. The chain links TRBV29-1 to TRBJ1-2, with 9 nucleotides matching TRBD1. The junction had 3 bases not matched to a gene; V was cut back by 0 bases and J by 4 bases. The germline V gene encodes CDR1 SQVTM and CDR2 ANQGSEA. This CDR3 contains 14 residues. CDR3 sequence: CSVEEADRGYGYTF. CDR3 sequence (DNA): TGCAGCGTTGAAGAGGCGGACAGGGGCTATGGCTACACCTTC.

The CDR3 DNA is TGTGCCTGGAGTGTAGTGGCGGGATCCGAGCAGTACTTC. It translates to CAWSVVAGSEQYF. The chain recombines TRBV30 with TRBJ2-7; D is perhaps TRBD2 (6 bases). Deletions cut 0 bases from V and 6 bases from J, with 12 bases between. Germline V gene data show CDR1 as GTSNPN and CDR2 as SVGIG (reference sequence). CDR3 size: 13 residues.

The V and J genes are TRBV11-2 and TRBJ2-1; a weak D match, TRBD2 (6 bases). V shed 11 bases and J shed 4 bases, with 15 bases lying between them. Per germline, CDR1 SGHAT and CDR2 FQNNGV. The CDR3 extends over 13 amino acids. The CDR3 DNA follows: TGTGCCGGCCAAGCGGGCCTGTACAATGAGCAGTTCTTC. It codes for CAGQAGLYNEQFF. Combining the CDR3 with reference TRBV11-2 and TRBJ2-1 gives the whole variable domain EAGVAQSPRYKIIEKRQSVAFWCNPISGHATLYWYQQILGQGPKLLIQFQNNGVVDDSQLPKDRFSAERLKGVDSTLKIQPAKLEDSAVYLCAGQAGLYNEQFFGPGTRLTVL.

V is TRBV28 and J is TRBJ2-3, with D unclear. The CDR3 spans 13 residues. The V gene's germline CDR1 is MDHEN and CDR2 SYDVKM. Trimming removed 5 bases from V and 0 bases from J, with 6 bases in between. CDR3: CASSRPSTDTQYF. CDR3 coding DNA: TGTGCCAGCAGTCGGCCAAGCACAGATACGCAGTATTTT.

V gene TRBV29-1 combines with J gene TRBJ2-7, with 8 nucleotides matching TRBD1. Germline V lookup: CDR1 SQVTM, CDR2 ANQGSEA. V lost 4 bases, J lost 7 bases, and 12 bases stayed unmatched. The CDR3 is made up of 14 amino acids. The CDR3 DNA is TGCAGCGTTGGTATCGCTCAGGGGGCTAGGGAGCAGTACTTC. This sequence encodes CSVGIAQGAREQYF.

The chain joins TRBV28 to TRBJ2-7; TRBD2 aligns across 8 bases. V lost 3 bases and J lost 7; bases outside the gene matches: 11. The CDR3 is made up of 15 amino acids. The germline CDR1 and CDR2 sequences are MDHEN and SYDVKM. The chain's CDR3 is CASSLGSARGGEQYF. CDR3 nucleotide sequence: TGTGCCAGCAGTTTGGGTAGTGCCCGGGGGGGGGAGCAGTACTTC.

The CDR3: CASSEEENTEAFF. CDR3 nucleotide sequence: TGTGCCAGCAGTGAGGAGGAGAACACTGAAGCTTTCTTT. The J gene is TRBJ1-1, the V gene TRBV2; D not resolved. V lost 3 bases, J lost 1 base, and 6 bases lay in between. The CDR3 covers 13 residues. Germline CDR1 and CDR2: SNHLY and FYNNEI.

This clonotype has a handful of counts. Here the CDR3 reads CASSLGPGISDWAFF. In DNA form, the CDR3 reads TGTGCCAGCAGCTTAGGTCCAGGGATTTCGGACTGGGCTTTCTTT. The chain combines TRBV7-2 with TRBJ1-1, with D perhaps matching TRBD1 (5 bases). Trimming shortened V by 1 base and J by 11 bases, and 20 bases separated the two germline ends. The CDR3 contains 15 residues. Germline CDR1 is SGHTA and CDR2 is FQGNSA.

The table lists this clonotype with a few counts. The rearrangement uses TRBV7-9 and TRBJ2-7; TRBD1 aligns across 7 bases. The CDR3 is 13 amino acids. Per the germline V gene, CDR1 is SEHNR and CDR2 is FQNEAQ (reference sequence). V lost 8 bases and J lost 0; bases outside the gene matches: 4. Here the CDR3 DNA reads TGTGCCAGCCGGGACAGTCTCTCCTACGAGCAGTACTTC. Translating it yields CASRDSLSYEQYF.

This chain uses TRBV19 with TRBJ1-4; D remains unclear. Germline loops: CDR1 LNHDA, CDR2 SQIVND (reference sequence). V was pared by 3 bases and J by 7 bases, with 15 bases between. This CDR3 is built from 15 residues. The CDR3 bases are TGTGCCAGTAGTATGAGCCCCGCGAAACCTGAAAAACTGTTTTTT. Translated, it gives CASSMSPAKPEKLFF.

This rearrangement joins TRBV29-1 to TRBJ1-2; D unresolved. Germline CDR1 is SQVTM and CDR2 is ANQGSEA. The CDR3 loop spans 12 amino acids. Trimming pared 0 bases from V and 5 bases from J, leaving 7 bases between. The CDR3 sequence is CSVEDQQYGYTF. Here the CDR3 DNA reads TGCAGCGTTGAAGATCAGCAGTATGGCTACACCTTC.